This T cell receptor (beta chain) was sequenced in a study of shared clonotypes between healthy human individuals. Worth noting for this clone: As yet, its antigen is unknown.

The study, taken as a whole, reports: A handful of donors showed sharing of approximately 5% of naive CD4 clonotypes. Clonotype sharing across donors was expected to vary with sequencing depth.

Sorted-subset replicate PCR reactions contained roughly 210 ng DNA, corresponding to roughly 29,000 T cell genomes. Libraries were prepared by immunoSEQ multiplex PCR; TCRdb keeps only in-frame clonotypes and omits some of them. The sample has about 680,000 clones; around 72% are singletons. Those who donated were healthy HIV-negative adults, with no recent acute infections or vaccinations reported. The sample taken for sequencing was memory CD4+ T cells sorted from blood. Regarding subset: CD45RA-negative fraction. The sequence was obtained from a woman aged 30 to 39 in good health.

CDR3 residues: CASTESNHNEQFF. The CDR3 DNA reads as TGTGCCAGCACAGAGTCGAATCACAATGAGCAGTTCTTC. The V and J genes are TRBV28 and TRBJ2-1; D not resolved. The CDR3 loop spans 13 amino acids. Per germline, CDR1 MDHEN and CDR2 SYDVKM. The ends were cut back, 7 bases at V and 5 bases at J, with 12 bases in the middle.